This paragraph reports one T cell receptor beta chain. These data are taken from a study of blood T cell repertoires in COVID-19. Germline CDR1 reads SGHRS; CDR2 reads YFSETQ. V lost 2 bases, J lost 5 bases, and 20 bases lay in between. This CDR3 has 17 amino acids. Produced via immunoSEQ multiplex PCR; TCRdb's table is partial and in-frame only. This sample has 150,000 or so clones, with roughly 91% found just once. The sequence was collected from a man aged 18 to 30 with acute or convalescent COVID-19. The chain uses TRBV5-1 and TRBJ2-1, with a weak D call TRBD1 (6 bases). Sequencing was carried out using peripheral blood. CDR3 nucleotides: TGCGCCAGCAGCTTCGGTTTGGGGCGCCCAGGGGACAATGAGCAGTTCTTC. Protein sequence: CASSFGLGRPGDNEQFF.